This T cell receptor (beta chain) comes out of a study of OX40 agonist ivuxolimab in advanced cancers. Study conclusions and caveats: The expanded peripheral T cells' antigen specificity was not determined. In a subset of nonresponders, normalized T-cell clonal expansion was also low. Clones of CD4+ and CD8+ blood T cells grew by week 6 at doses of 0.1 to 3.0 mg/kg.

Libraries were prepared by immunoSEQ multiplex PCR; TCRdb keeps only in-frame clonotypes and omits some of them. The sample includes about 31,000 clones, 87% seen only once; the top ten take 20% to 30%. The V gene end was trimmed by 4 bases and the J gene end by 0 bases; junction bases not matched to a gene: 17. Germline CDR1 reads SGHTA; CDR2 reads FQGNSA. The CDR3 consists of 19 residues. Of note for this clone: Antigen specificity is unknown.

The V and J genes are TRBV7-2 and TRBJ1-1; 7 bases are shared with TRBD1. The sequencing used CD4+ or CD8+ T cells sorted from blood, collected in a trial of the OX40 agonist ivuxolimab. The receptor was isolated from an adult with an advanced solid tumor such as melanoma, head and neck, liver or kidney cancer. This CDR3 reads CASSSQDRFYRGLNTEAFF. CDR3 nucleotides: TGTGCCAGCAGCTCTCAAGACCGTTTTTACAGGGGTTTGAACACTGAAGCTTTCTTT.